This T cell receptor (beta chain) was recorded in a study of long-term antiretroviral therapy in people with HIV. General study points: Compared with controls, HIV repertoires showed narrower CDR3 length ranges.

The germline gives CDR1 SEHNR, CDR2 FQNEAQ (reference sequence). The CDR3 is 16 residues long. The V and J ends lost 2 bases and 1 base respectively, with 15 bases between them. Survey-level resolution applied to immunoSEQ assay v3.0. Sequencing used immunoSEQ multiplex PCR; TCRdb keeps in-frame clones, though not all of them. The sample lists tens of thousands of clones; roughly 96% were seen once. For this clone: The antigen remains unidentified.

The rearrangement uses TRBV7-9 and TRBJ2-7; D is ambiguous. The specimen comprised unsorted PBMCs, sampled roughly 6.3 years after starting antiretroviral therapy. This TCR was sampled from a man aged 25 to 40 with HIV. The CDR3 DNA reads TGTGCCAGCAGCTTAACGCGCGGACGCAAATCCTACGAGCAGTACTTC. This codes for CASSLTRGRKSYEQYF.